These 28 T cell receptor beta chains share one sample of origin, sequenced in a study of CD8 T cells in ankylosing spondylitis. MiXCR was run by TCRdb on the 5' RACE reads, yielding one entry per CDR3 protein. The sample has 50,000 to 65,000 distinct CDR3 sequences, 6.5% to 9% seen once. The sequencing input was blood, either unsorted or a sorted T cell fraction (not recorded which). The receptors here all came from a female donor with ankylosing spondylitis or in good health (not recorded which).

This clonotype was detected many times. The V call is TRBV27, the J call TRBJ2-3; possibly TRBD2 for D (5 bases). CDR3 length: 17 amino acids. Trimming took 5 bases from V and 1 from J, leaving 19 bases between them. Germline V gene lookup returns CDR1 MNHEY and CDR2 SMNVEV (reference sequence). The DNA of the CDR3 is TGTGCCAGCAGTCCTCTTCCGGGTTTCGGGGGCACAGATACGCAGTATTTT. Protein product: CASSPLPGFGGTDTQYF.

A few counts support this clonotype. The V and J genes are TRBV5-1 and TRBJ1-1; 8 nucleotides agree with TRBD1. CDR3 length equals 15 residues. Trimming removed 0 bases from V and 4 bases from J; junction bases left unmatched: 5. Germline values: CDR1 SGHRS, CDR2 YFSETQ. The CDR3 nucleotides read TGCGCCAGCAGCTTGGGACAGGGGAGGATCACTGAAGCTTTCTTT. It is translated as CASSLGQGRITEAFF.

This clonotype was seen a few times. V is TRBV29-1 and J is TRBJ1-4, with 8 bases matching TRBD1. This CDR3 is built from 12 residues. After removal of 7 bases from V and 6 bases from J, the junction contained 4 bases not matched to a gene. Germline assignment: CDR1 SQVTM and CDR2 ANQGSEA. The CDR3 bases are TGCAGCGCAACAGGGGGGGATGAAAAACTGTTTTTT. It codes for CSATGGDEKLFF. The whole variable domain, remainder taken from reference TRBV29-1 and TRBJ1-4, is SAVISQKPSRDICQRGTSLTIQCQVDSQVTMMFWYRQQPGQSLTLIATANQGSEATYESGFVIDKFPISRPNLTFSTLTVSNMSPEDSSIYLCSATGGDEKLFFGSGTQLSVL.

This clonotype was detected many times. The V gene is TRBV6-5, the J gene TRBJ2-7; no firm D call. Germline-derived CDR1 and CDR2 are MNHEY and SVGAGI. This CDR3 comprises 11 residues. CDR3 DNA sequence: TGTGCCAGCAGTACCTCAATAGGGTGGCCAGTC. Its translation: CASSTSIGWPV.

In its sample, this clonotype was seen many times. The CDR3 DNA reads as TGCGCCAGCAGCGGGACAGGTACCGCGTACGGCTACACCTTC. Its protein is CASSGTGTAYGYTF. The chain employs TRBV5-1 and TRBJ1-2, with 8 bases identical to TRBD1. There are 14 residues in the CDR3. V shed 4 bases, J shed 8 bases, and the junction held 10 bases outside the gene matches. CDR1 and CDR2 from the germline V gene are SGHRS and YFSETQ.

The sample holds many counts of this clonotype. The gene calls are TRBV5-1 and TRBJ2-3; 9 bases are shared with TRBD2. Trimming cost V 0 bases and J 2 bases; bases outside gene matches: 7. Germline CDR1 reads SGHRS; CDR2 reads YFSETQ. This CDR3 region has 17 residues. CDR3 loop: CASSLGPAGGYTDTQYF. The CDR3 region has the DNA TGCGCCAGCAGCTTGGGTCCAGCGGGGGGCTACACAGATACGCAGTATTTT. Based on the CDR3 plus reference TRBV5-1 and TRBJ2-3, the full variable domain is KAGVTQTPRYLIKTRGQQVTLSCSPISGHRSVSWYQQTPGQGLQFLFEYFSETQRNKGNFPGRFSGRQFSNSRSEMNVSTLELGDSALYLCASSLGPAGGYTDTQYFGPGTRLTVL.

The table lists this clonotype with many counts. V and J are TRBV6-5 and TRBJ1-1, with D unclear. V lost 2 bases, J lost 13 bases, and 20 bases lay in between. The CDR3 contains 14 residues. Germline CDR1 and CDR2: MNHEY and SVGAGI. Here the CDR3 DNA reads TGTGCCAGCAGTTACAGTTTCAACACCCTAGAGAGTTTCTTT. Translating gives CASSYSFNTLESFF.

Many counts were recorded for this clonotype. The chain is built from TRBV5-1 and TRBJ2-3, with D uncertain. This CDR3 is 17 amino acids long. Germline CDR1 SGHRS, CDR2 YFSETQ. V lost 2 bases, J lost 0 bases, and 16 bases lay in between. The CDR3 protein is CASSFDSKASSTDTQYF. The DNA for the CDR3 is TGCGCCAGCAGCTTTGACTCAAAGGCCTCTAGCACAGATACGCAGTATTTT.

In its sample, this clonotype was seen many times. This chain joins TRBV10-3 and TRBJ1-6; TRBD1 matches at 7 bases. The CDR3 length is 13 residues. V shed 10 bases, J shed 10 bases, and the junction held 10 bases outside the gene matches. In germline, CDR1 is ENHRY, CDR2 SYGVKD. CDR3 region: CARSVTGSSPLHF. The CDR3 DNA is TGTGCCAGATCCGTGACAGGGAGCTCACCCCTCCACTTT.

This clonotype was picked up many times. This chain joins TRBV24-1 and TRBJ1-5; D not resolved. V was shortened by 5 bases and J by 2 bases, with 12 bases between the two germline ends. CDR1 is KGHDR and CDR2 is SFDVKD in the germline V gene. CDR3 length equals 15 residues. Here the CDR3 reads CATSAGIGGNQPQHF. Written as DNA, the CDR3 is TGTGCCACCAGTGCCGGGATTGGGGGCAATCAGCCCCAGCATTTT.

This clonotype appeared many times. The chain is built from TRBV29-1 and TRBJ2-7, with 9 bases identical to TRBD1. V shed 3 bases and J 6 bases; nucleotides not matched to a gene: 6. Germline V gene lookup returns CDR1 SQVTM and CDR2 ANQGSEA. The CDR3 has 13 amino acids. CDR3 sequence (DNA): TGCAGCGTTGAGGGGACAGGGAAGGGCGAGCAGTACTTC. This gives the protein CSVEGTGKGEQYF.

The chain employs TRBV6-2 or TRBV6-3 and TRBJ1-1; D possibly corresponds to TRBD1 (5 bases). V dropped 4 bases and J dropped 8 bases, with 11 bases sitting between them. The CDR3 is made up of 12 amino acids. Germline lookup yields CDR1 MNHEY and CDR2 SVGEGT. In DNA, the CDR3 is TGTGCCAGCAGTTTCGGACGGGGGGAAGCTTTCTTT. Its translation is CASSFGRGEAFF.

This clonotype has ten or more counts. Here the CDR3 reads CSAESGGRNEQFF. DNA of the CDR3: TGCAGTGCCGAGTCGGGGGGCCGCAATGAGCAGTTCTTC. V gene TRBV20-1 combines with J gene TRBJ2-1; tentative D call: TRBD2 (7 bases). Germline CDR1 DFQATT, CDR2 SNEGSKA (reference sequence). V lost 6 bases and J lost 6, with 15 bases in between. This CDR3 spans 13 amino acids.

This clonotype was recorded at least ten times. The rearrangement links TRBV5-1 to TRBJ2-4, with D hard to call. Trimming took off 2 bases at V and 7 bases at J, with 13 bases between the two ends. Looked up from germline, CDR1 is SGHRS and CDR2 is YFSETQ. The CDR3 has 14 amino acids. CDR3: CASSLGQPGNIQYF. Here the CDR3 DNA reads TGCGCCAGCAGCTTAGGCCAGCCCGGGAACATTCAGTACTTC.

This clonotype was observed many times. CDR3 amino acids: CASSLGRPTGDTIYF. For the CDR3, the DNA is TGTGCCAGCAGTTTAGGGCGGCCGACTGGGGACACCATATATTTT. The chain is built from TRBV12-3 or TRBV12-4 and TRBJ1-3; D is ambiguous. V was trimmed by 1 base and J by 8 bases, leaving 15 bases between them. This CDR3 region has 15 residues.

This clonotype was detected many times. The J gene is TRBJ1-2, the V gene TRBV5-7; tentatively, D is TRBD1 (6 bases). TRBV5-7 is given ORF status, its function remaining uncertain. CDR3 length: 15 residues. V was trimmed by 5 bases and J by 2 bases, leaving 16 bases between them. The CDR3 DNA sequence: TGTGCCAGCAGTCAGGTCGGACAGATGAACTATGGCTACACCTTC. It is translated as CASSQVGQMNYGYTF.

This chain uses TRBV7-1 with TRBJ2-7; D might be TRBD2 (5 bases). TRBV7-1 is identified as an open reading frame with a role that is uncertain. The CDR3 contains 15 residues. V lost 5 bases, J lost 2 bases, and 16 bases lay in between. The CDR3 reads CASSPGVLSTYEQYF. The CDR3 nucleotides read TGTGCCAGCAGCCCCGGGGTCCTATCCACCTACGAGCAGTACTTC.

This clonotype was found once. This chain connects TRBV10-3 to TRBJ1-5; 7 bases match TRBD1. Germline V CDR1 and CDR2: ENHRY, SYGVKD. The junction had 7 bases not matched to a gene; V was cut back by 9 bases and J by 5 bases. The CDR3 covers 13 residues. CDR3 sequence: CAISGGGHQPQHF. The CDR3 DNA is TGTGCCATATCAGGGGGAGGGCATCAGCCCCAGCATTTT.

This clonotype was seen repeatedly, ten times or more. DNA of the CDR3: TGTGCCAGCAGCTTCGACGGTAACACTGAAGCTTTCTTT. Residues: CASSFDGNTEAFF. The gene calls are TRBV5-6 and TRBJ1-1; no clear D gene. CDR1 is SGHDT and CDR2 is YYEEEE in the germline V gene. V gave up 2 bases and J gave up 2 bases, with 7 bases separating them. The CDR3 is 13 residues long.

As for this clonotype: An end of the junction differs from the germline gene, which may be a read error. V gene TRBV25-1 combines with J gene TRBJ1-2; TRBD1 agrees at 9 bases. Germline V lookup: CDR1 MGHDK, CDR2 SYGVNS. The CDR3 covers 13 residues. CDR3 sequence: CARSERQGDGYTF. In DNA form, the CDR3 reads TGTGCCCGCAGTGAACGACAGGGGGATGGCTACACCTTC.

Of note for this clonotype: A much larger clone differs by one base, so this may be a read error. The chain has TRBV7-6 and TRBJ2-2; D ambiguous. Germline V gives CDR1 SGHVS, CDR2 FNYEAQ. The CDR3 covers 13 residues. Trimming took off 4 bases at V and 7 bases at J, with 10 bases between the two ends. CDR3 DNA: TGTGCCAGCAGCTCATTGTTTATCGGGGAGCTGTTTTTT. Its protein product is CASSSLFIGELFF.

This clonotype appeared many times. The chain recombines TRBV18 with TRBJ2-5; either TRBD1 or TRBD2 may supply D (5 bases each). The CDR3 is made up of 14 amino acids. V was trimmed by 3 bases and J by 2 bases, leaving 10 bases between them. Germline CDR1 KGHSH, CDR2 LQKENI. For the CDR3, the DNA is TGTGCCAGCTCACCTGAATGGGGGCAAGAGACCCAGTACTTC. It yields the protein CASSPEWGQETQYF.

Many counts were recorded for this clonotype. The gene calls are TRBV5-1 and TRBJ2-2, with D uncertain. The V gene's germline CDR1 is SGHRS and CDR2 YFSETQ. V lost 0 bases and J lost 3, with 9 bases in between. This CDR3 spans 15 amino acids. The CDR3 nucleotides read TGCGCCAGCAGCTTGGGATTTTGGGACACCGGGGAGCTGTTTTTT. Protein: CASSLGFWDTGELFF.

This clonotype was observed at least ten times. The chain joins TRBV5-1 to TRBJ2-1; TRBD1 matches at 12 bases. The CDR3 totals 14 residues. After removal of 1 base from V and 12 bases from J, the junction contained 5 bases not matched to a gene. Germline CDR1 is SGHRS and CDR2 is YFSETQ. The CDR3 region is CASSLFGTGGRQFF. The DNA of the CDR3 is TGCGCCAGCAGCTTGTTTGGGACAGGGGGCCGGCAGTTCTTC.

This clonotype has ten or more counts. The chain carries TRBV7-3 and TRBJ1-6, with D maybe TRBD1 (5 bases). Germline CDR1 is SGHTA and CDR2 is FQGTGA. The CDR3 is made up of 14 amino acids. V was shortened by 2 bases and J by 7 bases, with 9 bases between the two germline ends. The CDR3 sequence is CASSLSGGNSPLHF. In DNA, the CDR3 is TGTGCCAGCAGCTTATCGGGGGGGAATTCACCCCTCCACTTT.

This clonotype was found many times. CDR3 protein: CASSLLFIGELFF. In DNA, the CDR3 is TGTGCCAGCAGCTTATTGTTTATCGGGGAGCTGTTTTTT. The chain recombines TRBV7-6 with TRBJ2-2; D uncertain. The CDR3 contains 13 residues. Germline V gene lookup returns CDR1 SGHVS and CDR2 FNYEAQ. The V and J ends lost 2 bases and 7 bases respectively, with 8 bases between them.

This clonotype was seen at least ten times. This chain joins TRBV6-4 and TRBJ1-2, with D uncertain. The length of the CDR3 is 11 residues. CDR1 and CDR2 from the germline V gene are MRHNA and SNTAGT. Trimming left V 2 bases short and J 12 bases short, with 10 bases between. As DNA, the CDR3 is TGTGCCAGCAGTGACACCCAGGTCGACACCTTC. Protein sequence: CASSDTQVDTF.

This clonotype was counted ten times or more. This CDR3 reads CASTRDSFQETQYF. The DNA of the CDR3 is TGCGCCAGCACACGGGACTCCTTCCAAGAGACCCAGTACTTC. V and J are TRBV5-1 and TRBJ2-5; tentative D call: TRBD2 (6 bases). The CDR3 length is 14 residues. Between the trimmed V and J ends, which lost 6 bases and 1 base, there was a span of 13 bases. Germline-derived CDR1 and CDR2 are SGHRS and YFSETQ. Filled out from reference TRBV5-1 and TRBJ2-5, the complete variable domain reads KAGVTQTPRYLIKTRGQQVTLSCSPISGHRSVSWYQQTPGQGLQFLFEYFSETQRNKGNFPGRFSGRQFSNSRSEMNVSTLELGDSALYLCASTRDSFQETQYFGPGTRLLVL.